The T cell receptor beta chain under discussion was sequenced for a study of T cell clones after liver transplantation. Study-level background: At least one year of complete immunosuppression withdrawal without enzymes over twice normal defined tolerance.

To note about this clone: Its antigen is undetermined.

Profiled with immunoSEQ multiplex PCR; TCRdb holds only in-frame clones, not every one. The sample lists about 78,000 clones; approximately 80% were seen once. Trimming removed 6 bases from V and 0 bases from J, with 9 bases in between. This CDR3 comprises 15 residues. Germline CDR1 MDHEN, CDR2 SYDVKM. Study-wide results and caveats: Rather than being deleted, graft donor-reactive T cells may have moved into the graft. The donor-reactive repertoire was only partly measurable in a couple of subjects, lacking donor cells.

The sample in question was CD4+ T cells from blood, obtained before liver transplant. This receptor was taken from a human donor who received a liver transplant. The chain employs TRBV28 and TRBJ2-6; D gene ambiguous. The CDR3 DNA reads as TGTGCCAGCAGCAGGACCCTCTCTGGGGCCAACGTCCTGACTTTC. Encoded protein: CASSRTLSGANVLTF. Combining the CDR3 with reference TRBV28 and TRBJ2-6 gives the whole variable domain DVKVTQSSRYLVKRTGEKVFLECVQDMDHENMFWYRQDPGLGLRLIYFSYDVKMKEKGDIPEGYSVSREKKERFSLILESASTNQTSMYLCASSRTLSGANVLTFGAGSRLTVL.